This is a list of T cell receptor beta chains from one sample in a study of control samples from healthy donors and cancer patients. Generated by immunoSEQ multiplex PCR, the TCRdb table keeps only in-frame clones and is missing some. Altogether some 120,000 clones are present, more than 75% being singletons, with the ten largest covering 2% to 3%. The sample was blood. These TCRs come from an older woman in good health. CDR3s include the opening cysteine and the closing phenylalanine or tryptophan. Fields, in order: CDR3 protein, CDR3 DNA, J gene, clone size, V gene, D gene. D genes are given only for firm matches. The size of a clone is reported for some rows only, either as once, few or many, or as a class for expanded clones.

CASSPRQGENTEAFF,TGCGCCAGCAGTCCCCGACAGGGGGAGAACACTGAAGCTTTCTTT,TRBJ1-1,NA,TRBV23-1,TRBD1
CASSPREGNSPLHF,TGTGCCAGCAGCCCCCGGGAGGGGAATTCACCCCTCCACTTT,TRBJ1-6,NA,TRBV21-1,NA
CASSTGTGKSAQHF,TGTGCCAGTAGTACCGGGACAGGAAAATCAGCCCAGCATTTT,TRBJ1-5,few,TRBV19,TRBD1
CASSTQYEQYF,TGTGCCAGTAGTACTCAATACGAGCAGTACTTC,TRBJ2-7,NA,TRBV19,NA
CASSFYGALGPQHF,TGTGCCAGCAGCTTTTACGGGGCCTTAGGACCCCAGCATTTT,TRBJ1-5,NA,TRBV5-6,NA
CATSRPGQGRQPQHF,TGTGCCACCAGCAGGCCGGGACAGGGGCGTCAGCCCCAGCATTTT,TRBJ1-5,once,TRBV15,TRBD1
CASSYSAPYSNQPQHF,TGTGCCAGCAGTTACTCGGCACCATATAGCAATCAGCCCCAGCATTTT,TRBJ1-5,few,TRBV6-2/TRBV6-3,NA
CATSDAGQGTNEQYF,TGTGCCACCAGTGATGCCGGACAGGGAACGAACGAGCAGTACTTC,TRBJ2-7,once,TRBV24-1,TRBD1
CASRRQGYGNQPQHF,TGTGCCAGTAGGAGACAGGGGTATGGCAATCAGCCCCAGCATTTT,TRBJ1-5,NA,TRBV19,TRBD1
CATSDPLAGGAGGNTIYF,TGTGCCACCAGTGACCCCCTAGCGGGGGGCGCGGGAGGAAACACCATATATTTT,TRBJ1-3,NA,TRBV24-1,NA
CASSPTRLPSGANVLTF,TGTGCCAGCAGCCCTACTCGACTGCCCTCTGGGGCCAACGTCCTGACTTTC,TRBJ2-6,NA,TRBV6-2/TRBV6-3,NA
CASSYLRGSTDTQYF,TGTGCCAGCAGCTACTTACGTGGCAGCACAGATACGCAGTATTTT,TRBJ2-3,NA,TRBV6-5,NA
CASSEEGRGTEAFF,TGTGCCAGCAGTGAGGAGGGAAGGGGGACTGAAGCTTTCTTT,TRBJ1-1,NA,TRBV2,NA
CASSSAGGQGILSRYGYTF,TGTGCCAGCAGCTCAGCGGGGGGTCAGGGGATCTTGTCTCGGTATGGCTACACCTTC,TRBJ1-2,few,TRBV7-9,NA
CASSQTGEGHGYTF,TGTGCCAGCAGCCAAACAGGGGAGGGCCATGGCTACACCTTC,TRBJ1-2,NA,TRBV25-1,TRBD1
CASSRGQGANTGELFF,TGTGCCAGCAGCCGCGGACAGGGAGCGAACACCGGGGAGCTGTTTTTT,TRBJ2-2,once,TRBV11-3,TRBD1